Listed below are T cell receptor beta chains from one sample, sequenced in a study of beta chain features in type 1 diabetes. Produced via immunoSEQ multiplex PCR; TCRdb's table is partial and in-frame only. The data contain about 260,000 clones, about 24% of them singletons. Sequencing input: naive CD4+ T cells from blood. The receptors derive from a woman aged 30 to 39 with type 1 diabetes. Both conserved end residues are trimmed from each CDR3.

j_call | v_call | cdr3_aa
TRBJ2-1 | TRBV18 | ASSPPGLAALNEQF
TRBJ2-5 | TRBV28 | ASSPREGQY
TRBJ1-2 | TRBV29-1 | SVSQGGGGYT
TRBJ1-2 | TRBV7-9 | ASSLAGSGYGYT
TRBJ2-7 | TRBV11-2 | ASSLVRGAYEQY
TRBJ2-7 | TRBV19 | ASSMTGLEQY
TRBJ2-3 | TRBV2 | ASSRWTSVGTDTQY
TRBJ1-5 | TRBV30 | AGGQGHQPQH
TRBJ2-7 | TRBV4-1 | ASSQTGLDNAYEQY
TRBJ1-1 | TRBV7-2 | ASSLGSRNTEAF
TRBJ2-5 | TRBV10-3 | AISGGQGGAETQY
TRBJ2-7 | TRBV7-9 | ASSLDREQY
TRBJ1-4 | TRBV7-9 | ASSRANGRGFEKLF
TRBJ1-5 | TRBV4-1 | ASSLLDRGPGSNQPQH
TRBJ2-2 | TRBV7-9 | ASSFNGELF
TRBJ2-5 | TRBV25-1 | ASSYTTGRVQETQY
TRBJ1-1 | TRBV29-1 | SVDMGQNTEAF
TRBJ1-4 | TRBV6-6 | ASRRGADNEKLF
TRBJ1-5 | TRBV28 | ASSSGTGGVRGNQPQH
TRBJ2-7 | TRBV20-1 | SAVRVSEQY
TRBJ1-3 | TRBV29-1 | SVASGFSGNTIY
TRBJ1-2 | TRBV30 | AWSVGGFYYGYT
TRBJ1-2 | TRBV25-1 | ASSPGGNYGYT
TRBJ2-3 | TRBV4-2 | ASSNEDTDTQY
TRBJ1-1 | TRBV5-1 | ASSLEGTGGTTEAF
TRBJ2-3 | TRBV5-4 | ASSLQSAGSTDTQY
TRBJ2-5 | TRBV29-1 | SVEASGTGTEETQY
TRBJ2-7 | TRBV29-1 | SAGTSGEGPYEQY
TRBJ2-7 | TRBV7-9 | ASSLGLAEYEQY
TRBJ2-1 | TRBV7-8 | ASSLTGGTYNEQF
TRBJ1-2 | TRBV7-9 | ASSLQGATYGYT
TRBJ1-1 | TRBV29-1 | SVDSGRAAF
TRBJ1-1 | TRBV10-3 | AISGQGWNTEAF
TRBJ2-1 | TRBV29-1 | SVVPHSEQF
TRBJ2-3 | TRBV7-9 | ATLASDTQY
TRBJ2-2 | TRBV5-1 | ASSLGQYTGELF